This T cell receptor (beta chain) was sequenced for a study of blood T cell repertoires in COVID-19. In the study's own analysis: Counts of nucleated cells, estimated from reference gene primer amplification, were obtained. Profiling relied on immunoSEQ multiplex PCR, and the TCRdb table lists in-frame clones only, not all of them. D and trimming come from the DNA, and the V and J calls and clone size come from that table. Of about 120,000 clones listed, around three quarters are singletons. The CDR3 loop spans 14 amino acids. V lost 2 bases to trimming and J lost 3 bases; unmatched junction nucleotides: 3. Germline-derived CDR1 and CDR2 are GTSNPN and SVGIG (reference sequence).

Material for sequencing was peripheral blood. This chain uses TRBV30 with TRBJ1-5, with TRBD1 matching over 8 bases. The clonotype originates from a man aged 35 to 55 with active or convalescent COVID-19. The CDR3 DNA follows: TGTGCCTGGAGTCGGGACAGGAACAATCAGCCCCAGCATTTT. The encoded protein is CAWSRDRNNQPQHF.